This T cell receptor beta chain was retrieved from a study of blood T cells in healthy people across ages. Whole-study findings and limits: PBMCs that were unsorted prevented a conclusive naive versus antigen-experienced comparison. Fewer expanded clones and more diversity marked long-lived versus aged donors. TCR beta diversity tracked closely with naive T cell percentage.

A second PCR of roughly 7 to 11 cycles used a sample-barcoded 5' primer and a J-beta primer mix. Using its own MiXCR run on the 5' RACE reads, TCRdb lists one record per CDR3 protein. The table records some 1.8 million distinct CDR3 sequences, approximately 39% of them present only once. Germline V lookup: CDR1 MDHEN, CDR2 SYDVKM. V was cut by 6 bases and J by 6 bases, with 17 bases left in between. The CDR3 runs 14 residues. Peripheral blood from each donor was collected in a volume of 8.5 to 10 milliliters. Comment on this clonotype: The target antigen is unknown.

The chain recombines TRBV28 with TRBJ2-5; TRBD2 is a possible D gene (6 bases). The sequenced sample was blood. The sequence was collected from a human donor in good health. The CDR3 region has the DNA TGTGCCAGCAGCCGGGACGGGGGTCGAAAGACCCAGTACTTC. It is translated as CASSRDGGRKTQYF.